Reported below is one TCR beta chain. The target antigen is unknown. Vbeta (60) and Jbeta (13) primers were used in the PCR. This table comes from immunoSEQ multiplex PCR, and its TCRdb copy is limited to in-frame clones, with some not included. Altogether 90,000 or so clones are present, around 73% being singletons, with the ten largest covering approximately 3%. CDR3 length: 12 amino acids. Germline V gene data show CDR1 as MNHNY and CDR2 as SVGAGI (reference sequence). These data originate in a study of cytomegalovirus exposure and HLA in healthy donors. Overall study findings and caveats: Follow-up analysis later connected one missense variant in DCLRE1C with trimming of TCR beta V- and J-genes. For most TCR sequences rarity was the rule, although some public TCRs occurred in many donors.

The sequenced sample consisted of PBMCs. This sequence joins TRBV6-6 and TRBJ2-5; D is undetermined. The end of the DNA fits TRBJ2-7 better, so the J call may be wrong. The origin of this receptor is a woman in her 40s in good health and CMV-seronegative. In nucleotides, the CDR3 is TGTGCCAGCAGTTTAAATCCCTACGAGCAGTACTTC. As protein: CASSLNPYEQYF.